The rows below give T cell receptor beta chains drawn from one sample of a study of shared clonotypes between healthy human individuals. Assay: immunoSEQ multiplex PCR; the TCRdb copy retains only in-frame clones and omits some. Here the sample spans about a million clones, roughly 80% being singletons. The sequencing input was memory CD4+ T cells from PBMCs. These receptors originate from a man aged 18 to 30 in good health. Some clones in this sample may be carry-over from other donors' samples. Both conserved end residues are part of each CDR3. A D gene is named only where the DNA matches it firmly. Part of the rows lack a size; the others show once, few, many or a class for expanded clones.

j_call v_call clone_size d_call cdr3_length cdr3_aa cdr3_nt
TRBJ2-7 TRBV19 once - 16 CASSISPLANSYEQYF TGTGCCAGTAGTATATCCCCCCTGGCAAACTCCTACGAGCAGTACTTC
TRBJ2-7 TRBV5-5 - - 12 CASSRGPYEQYF TGTGCCAGCAGCCGGGGACCTTACGAGCAGTACTTC
TRBJ2-5 TRBV15 - TRBD1 14 CATSREIGTGSQYF TGTGCCACCAGCAGAGAAATCGGGACAGGGTCTCAGTACTTC
TRBJ2-1 TRBV4-3 - - 15 CASSQVWGTPHQQFF TGCGCCAGCAGCCAAGTCTGGGGGACACCTCACCAGCAGTTCTTC
TRBJ2-7 TRBV7-9 - TRBD2 16 CASSLYGGGRDGEQYF TGTGCCAGCAGCTTATACGGCGGGGGTAGAGACGGCGAGCAGTACTTC
TRBJ1-3 TRBV28 - - 15 CASISGANSGNTIYF TGTGCCAGCATCTCAGGGGCCAACTCTGGAAACACCATATATTTT
TRBJ2-3 TRBV2 - - 14 CASSERSHTDTQYF TGTGCCAGCAGTGAAAGGAGTCACACAGATACGCAGTATTTT
TRBJ1-3 TRBV25-1 - - 15 CASSEPLSRGNTIYF TGTGCCAGCAGTGAACCACTTTCACGCGGAAACACCATATATTTT
TRBJ2-5 TRBV5-6 - - 15 CASGTLTELKETQYF TGTGCCAGCGGTACCTTGACAGAGCTGAAAGAGACCCAGTACTTC
TRBJ2-7 TRBV28 - - 14 CASSSVRRSYEQYF TGTGCCAGCAGTTCAGTTCGCAGATCCTACGAGCAGTACTTC
TRBJ2-3 TRBV7-2 - TRBD1 15 CASSLSSREQGSQYF TGTGCCAGCAGCTTATCCTCTAGGGAACAGGGGTCGCAGTATTTT
TRBJ2-7 TRBV7-9 - - 14 CALNRPGKSYEQYF TGTGCCCTCAACCGGCCAGGCAAGTCCTACGAGCAGTACTTC
TRBJ2-7 TRBV28 - - 13 CATWALKGYEQYF TGTGCCACCTGGGCGCTTAAAGGGTACGAGCAGTACTTC
TRBJ1-1 TRBV30 few - 13 CAWRSLGTDEAFF TGTGCCTGGAGGTCACTGGGTACCGATGAAGCTTTCTTT
TRBJ2-1 TRBV11-3 - TRBD2 14 CASSLRSGRNEQFF TGTGCCAGCAGCTTAAGGAGCGGGAGAAATGAGCAGTTCTTC
TRBJ1-5 TRBV19 - - 16 CATRSGSDYSNQPQHF TGTGCCACCCGTTCTGGCAGCGATTATAGCAATCAGCCCCAGCATTTT
TRBJ2-5 TRBV7-2 - - 13 CASSPRGEETQYF TGTGCCAGCAGCCCCAGGGGGGAAGAGACCCAGTACTTC
TRBJ1-2 TRBV18 - TRBD1 15 CASSPTYRGQYGYTF TGTGCCAGCTCACCTACCTACAGGGGGCAATATGGCTACACCTTC
TRBJ1-1 TRBV28 few TRBD1 16 CASSLSRQGLNTEAFF TGTGCCAGCAGTTTATCCCGACAGGGACTGAACACTGAAGCTTTCTTT
TRBJ2-2 TRBV2 few TRBD2 17 CASSDLAGGRGTGELFF TGTGCCAGCAGTGATCTAGCGGGAGGGCGGGGCACCGGGGAGCTGTTTTTT
TRBJ2-5 TRBV2 - TRBD2 16 CASSARLARLQETQYF TGTGCCAGCAGTGCGCGACTAGCGAGACTCCAAGAGACCCAGTACTTC
TRBJ1-1 TRBV7-8 - - 16 CASSLGPVASQNKAFF TGTGCCAGCAGCTTAGGCCCAGTGGCGAGTCAGAATAAAGCTTTCTTT
TRBJ2-7 TRBV7-3 - TRBD1 15 CASRYTGGYPYEQYF TGTGCCAGCAGGTACACAGGGGGGTACCCCTACGAGCAGTACTTC
TRBJ1-1 TRBV21-1 - - 15 CAVRGVRNKNTEAFF TGTGCCGTTAGAGGGGTCCGGAATAAGAACACTGAAGCTTTCTTT
TRBJ1-2 TRBV15 few - 15 CATSRDPESRDGYTF TGTGCCACCAGCAGAGATCCCGAGTCCAGGGATGGCTACACCTTC
TRBJ1-2 TRBV28 - - 13 CASSQDPVSGYTF TGTGCCAGCAGTCAGGACCCAGTTTCTGGCTACACCTTC
TRBJ1-5 TRBV19 once - 16 CASKQPGQGQNQPQHF TGTGCCAGTAAGCAACCGGGCCAGGGGCAAAATCAGCCCCAGCATTTT